A selection of T cell receptor beta chains follows, all from one sample in a study of T cell responses to AZD1222 COVID-19 vaccine. Data came from immunoSEQ multiplex PCR; TCRdb stores just in-frame clones and leaves some out. The data show 90,000 to 100,000 clones, roughly 90% seen once. The sample consisted of peripheral blood, taken on day 0 of AZD1222 vaccination. Every receptor here comes from an adult in good health. CDR3s include the opening cysteine and the closing phenylalanine or tryptophan. Each record gives: V gene, D gene, J gene, clone size, CDR3 protein, CDR3 DNA. D genes are given only for firm matches. Clone sizes are given selectively: once, few, many, or a class where the clone is expanded.

V gene: TRBV27
D gene: .
J gene: TRBJ2-3
clone size: .
CDR3 protein: CASSFRANTDTQYF
CDR3 DNA: TGTGCCAGCAGTTTCCGGGCCAACACAGATACGCAGTATTTT

V gene: TRBV29-1
D gene: .
J gene: TRBJ2-1
clone size: .
CDR3 protein: CSVEDGWGSYNEQFF
CDR3 DNA: TGCAGCGTTGAAGACGGGTGGGGGAGCTACAATGAGCAGTTCTTC

V gene: TRBV29-1
D gene: .
J gene: TRBJ1-2
clone size: .
CDR3 protein: CSVGGGSYGYTF
CDR3 DNA: TGCAGCGTTGGGGGAGGGTCCTATGGCTACACCTTC

V gene: TRBV28
D gene: TRBD2
J gene: TRBJ2-1
clone size: few
CDR3 protein: CASSLRAGGYYNEQFF
CDR3 DNA: TGTGCCAGCAGTTTAAGGGCGGGAGGGTACTACAATGAGCAGTTCTTC

V gene: TRBV11-2
D gene: .
J gene: TRBJ2-7
clone size: once
CDR3 protein: CASSSYSGSYYEQYF
CDR3 DNA: TGTGCCAGCAGCTCTTATTCGGGGTCCTACTACGAGCAGTACTTC

V gene: TRBV30
D gene: .
J gene: TRBJ2-7
clone size: .
CDR3 protein: CAWSVTGLYEQYF
CDR3 DNA: TGTGCCTGGAGTGTCACAGGGTTGTACGAGCAGTACTTC

V gene: TRBV15
D gene: .
J gene: TRBJ2-4
clone size: .
CDR3 protein: CATSRVYQGAKNIQYF
CDR3 DNA: TGTGCCACCAGCAGAGTTTATCAGGGGGCCAAAAACATTCAGTACTTC

V gene: TRBV18
D gene: .
J gene: TRBJ2-1
clone size: .
CDR3 protein: CASSPQGGNEQFF
CDR3 DNA: TGTGCCAGCTCACCACAGGGGGGGAATGAGCAGTTCTTC

V gene: TRBV19
D gene: TRBD1
J gene: TRBJ1-5
clone size: .
CDR3 protein: CASGRKQGAKSNQPQHF
CDR3 DNA: TGTGCCAGTGGCAGAAAACAGGGGGCAAAGAGCAATCAGCCCCAGCATTTT

V gene: TRBV11-1
D gene: TRBD1
J gene: TRBJ2-7
clone size: .
CDR3 protein: CASSLGTGQVDEQYF
CDR3 DNA: TGTGCCAGCAGCTTAGGGACAGGGCAAGTCGACGAGCAGTACTTC

V gene: TRBV2
D gene: .
J gene: TRBJ1-5
clone size: .
CDR3 protein: CASSERNNQPQHF
CDR3 DNA: TGTGCCAGCAGTGAACGGAACAATCAGCCCCAGCATTTT

V gene: TRBV28
D gene: TRBD1
J gene: TRBJ1-5
clone size: .
CDR3 protein: CASRPTTGGGNQPQHF
CDR3 DNA: TGTGCCAGCAGACCTACTACAGGGGGAGGCAATCAGCCCCAGCATTTT

V gene: TRBV19
D gene: TRBD1
J gene: TRBJ1-5
clone size: .
CDR3 protein: CASSTPGQGTQPQHF
CDR3 DNA: TGTGCCAGTAGTACACCGGGACAGGGTACTCAGCCCCAGCATTTT

V gene: TRBV11-2
D gene: .
J gene: TRBJ1-1
clone size: .
CDR3 protein: CASSLVRRPEAFF
CDR3 DNA: TGTGCCAGCAGCTTAGTGCGCAGGCCTGAAGCTTTCTTT

V gene: TRBV28
D gene: TRBD1
J gene: TRBJ2-5
clone size: .
CDR3 protein: CASSLGQGDFVETQYF
CDR3 DNA: TGTGCCAGCAGTTTGGGACAGGGGGATTTCGTAGAGACCCAGTACTTC

V gene: TRBV5-5
D gene: .
J gene: TRBJ1-1
clone size: once
CDR3 protein: CASSFWTGNTEAFF
CDR3 DNA: TGTGCCAGCAGCTTTTGGACGGGGAACACTGAAGCTTTCTTT